The subject of this entry is one T cell receptor (beta chain). This sample is drawn from a study of CD8+ T cells in alopecia areata. After isolation, RNA underwent reverse transcription to generate cDNA as the sequencing template. The protocol was immunoSEQ multiplex PCR, while the TCRdb copy is restricted to in-frame clones and leaves out a portion. The data hold 150,000 or so clones, with about 50% observed a single time. Looked up from germline, CDR1 is MNHEY and CDR2 is SMNVEV (reference sequence). This CDR3 contains 14 residues. Trimming took off 5 bases at V and 4 bases at J, with 14 bases between the two ends. As part of sample collection, lesional scalp punch biopsies and peripheral blood were taken from alopecia areata patients.

This material consisted of CD8+ T cells sorted from blood, taken at week 0. The receptor comes from a human donor with alopecia areata. The chain carries TRBV27 and TRBJ2-5; tentative D call: TRBD2 (6 bases). CDR3 DNA sequence: TGTGCCAGCAGTCCCGTGGGGGGAATAGAGACCCAGTACTTC. Translation gives CASSPVGGIETQYF.